A single sample is the source of the 18 T cell receptor beta chains below, sequenced in a study of T cell changes during pregnancy in multiple sclerosis. The table came from immunoSEQ multiplex PCR; TCRdb's copy has only in-frame clones and leaves some out. The table records approximately 68,000 clones, 91% of them present only once. Material: peripheral blood, obtained in the third trimester of pregnancy. Receptors originate from a female donor in good health, enrolled as a control in a pregnancy study.

J is TRBJ2-5 and V is TRBV7-7; TRBD2 is a possible D gene (6 bases). Germline-derived CDR1 and CDR2 are SSHAT and FNYEAQ (reference sequence). The CDR3 consists of 16 residues. V was pared by 3 bases and J by 4 bases, with 18 bases between. CDR3 bases: TGTGCCAGCAGCTTTCAACCGGGGGATGGCCTAGAGACCCAGTACTTC. It specifies CASSFQPGDGLETQYF.

The chain uses TRBV11-2 and TRBJ1-1, with 8 bases that match TRBD1. V lost 6 bases and J lost 2; bases outside the gene matches: 11. Germline V gene data show CDR1 as SGHAT and CDR2 as FQNNGV. The CDR3 runs to 16 residues. The CDR3 DNA follows: TGTGCCAGCAGTTATTATACCGGGACAGGAAACACTGAAGCTTTCTTT. Translating it yields CASSYYTGTGNTEAFF.

The gene calls are TRBV5-1 and TRBJ2-4; a possible D gene is TRBD1 (6 bases). Germline V gene data show CDR1 as SGHRS and CDR2 as YFSETQ. This CDR3 comprises 14 residues. The ends were cut back, 6 bases at V and 1 base at J, with 11 bases in the middle. DNA of the CDR3: TGCGCCAGCAAGCGCCAGGGGGCCAAAAACATTCAGTACTTC. The encoded protein is CASKRQGAKNIQYF.

The chain combines TRBV18 with TRBJ2-3; 11 bases line up with TRBD1. With V trimmed by 5 bases and J by 3 bases, 1 base remained unmatched. Germline CDR1 and CDR2: KGHSH and LQKENI. The CDR3 sequence is 14 residues long. The DNA of the CDR3 is TGTGCCAGCTCAGGACAGGGGGCAACAGATACGCAGTATTTT. It is translated as CASSGQGATDTQYF.

This clone was picked up one time. A read error may account for a junction end that differs from germline. The chain carries TRBV7-7 and TRBJ2-5; no clear D. Germline V gene lookup returns CDR1 SSHAT and CDR2 FNYEAQ (reference sequence). The CDR3 runs 14 residues. CDR3 sequence (DNA): TGTGCTAGCAGCACAAGTGGAGCCCAAGAGACCCAGTACTTC. Translation: CASSTSGAQETQYF.

The rearrangement joins TRBV5-6 to TRBJ2-7, with TRBD1 matching over 9 bases. The ends lost 0 bases at V and 5 bases at J; junction bases unmatched: 3. CDR1 SGHDT and CDR2 YYEEEE come from the germline V gene. This CDR3 has 14 residues. The CDR3 reads CASSLGQGGNEQYF. CDR3 coding DNA: TGTGCCAGCAGCTTGGGACAGGGGGGCAACGAGCAGTACTTC.

The V and J genes are TRBV6-1 and TRBJ1-5, with 8 bases fitting TRBD1. V shed 4 bases and J 4 bases; nucleotides not matched to a gene: 3. Germline CDR1 reads MNHNS; CDR2 reads SASEGT. The CDR3 is made up of 14 amino acids. In nucleotides, the CDR3 is TGTGCCAGCAGTGTAGGGACAGGAAATCAGCCCCAGCATTTT. Its translation: CASSVGTGNQPQHF.

This chain links TRBV6-6 with TRBJ1-5; 9 nucleotides agree with TRBD1. The CDR3 contains 14 residues. Germline CDR1 is MNHNY and CDR2 is SVGAGI (reference sequence). After removal of 6 bases from V and 7 bases from J, the junction contained 7 bases not matched to a gene. The DNA of the CDR3 is TGTGCCAGCAGACCGGGACAGGGAAACCAGCCCCAGCATTTT. Encoded protein: CASRPGQGNQPQHF.

This clone was found a few times. The rearrangement uses TRBV7-2 and TRBJ2-7; 8 positions match TRBD2. Germline CDR1 is SGHTA and CDR2 is FQGNSA. The CDR3 has 14 amino acids. With 3 bases clipped from V and 7 bases from J, the junction kept 8 bases outside the gene matches. The CDR3 protein is CASSFGAGAGEQYF. The CDR3 DNA reads TGTGCCAGCAGCTTTGGAGCGGGGGCCGGGGAGCAGTACTTC. Filled out from reference TRBV7-2 and TRBJ2-7, the complete variable domain reads GAGVSQSPSNKVTEKGKDVELRCDPISGHTALYWYRQSLGQGLEFLIYFQGNSAPDKSGLPSDRFSAERTGGSVSTLTIQRTQQEDSAVYLCASSFGAGAGEQYFGPGTRLTVT.

This chain links TRBV28 with TRBJ1-1, with a weak D call TRBD1 (5 bases). Germline V gene data show CDR1 as MDHEN and CDR2 as SYDVKM. This CDR3 region has 15 residues. With 1 base removed from V and 1 base from J, the gap between germline ends came to 10 bases. The CDR3 region is CASSLYRGGNTEAFF. The CDR3 region has the DNA TGTGCCAGCAGTTTATATAGGGGTGGGAACACTGAAGCTTTCTTT.

The chain links TRBV6-6 to TRBJ2-1, with no clear D. The length of the CDR3 is 14 residues. Trimming removed 2 bases at V and 4 bases at J, with 9 bases between. CDR1 and CDR2 from the germline V gene are MNHNY and SVGAGI (reference sequence). The CDR3 nucleotides read TGTGCCAGCAGTTACGCGCCGGTTTACAATGAGCAGTTCTTC. This gives the protein CASSYAPVYNEQFF.

The rearrangement uses TRBV19 and TRBJ1-3, with a weak D call TRBD1 (5 bases). This CDR3 comprises 14 residues. With 4 bases removed from V and 7 bases from J, the gap between germline ends came to 14 bases. Germline V gene sequence: CDR1 LNHDA, CDR2 SQIVND (reference sequence). CDR3 residues: CASSKGPASNTIYF. CDR3 coding DNA: TGTGCCAGTAGTAAGGGGCCTGCGAGTAACACCATATATTTT.

CDR3 DNA: TGTGCCAGCAGCCGGGACAGGGGGTACAATGAGCAGTTCTTC. The encoded protein is CASSRDRGYNEQFF. The chain uses TRBV6-1 and TRBJ2-1, with TRBD1 matching over 11 bases. This CDR3 comprises 14 residues. J was trimmed by 4 bases and V by 6 bases; bases with no gene match: 2. From germline, CDR1 is MNHNS and CDR2 SASEGT.

The J gene is TRBJ1-2, the V gene TRBV6-5; D is possibly TRBD1 (6 bases). CDR1 MNHEY and CDR2 SVGAGI come from the germline V gene. This CDR3 spans 12 amino acids. V lost 7 bases and J 7 bases, leaving 13 bases between the germline ends. CDR3 in DNA: TGTGCCAGCAAGCGGGGGGCGGGTGGCTACACCTTC. Its protein is CASKRGAGGYTF.

This chain joins TRBV7-8 and TRBJ1-3, with D hard to call. Trimming left V 4 bases short and J 0 bases short, with 16 bases between. The V gene's germline CDR1 is SGHVS and CDR2 FQNEAQ. The CDR3 runs to 17 residues. The CDR3 nucleotides are TGTGCCAGCAGCTCACCCTCGACGGGAGGCTCTGGAAACACCATATATTTT. Protein product: CASSSPSTGGSGNTIYF.

This clone has only a few counts. The chain couples TRBV30 to TRBJ1-5; TRBD1 might be the D (6 bases). Germline CDR1 is GTSNPN and CDR2 is SVGIG (reference sequence). The CDR3 is 16 residues long. With 1 base removed from V and 9 bases from J, the gap between germline ends came to 22 bases. The CDR3 region has the DNA TGTGCCTGGAGTGGCGTGGGACACCTGCCGGGGGGGCCCCAGCATTTT. Its protein is CAWSGVGHLPGGPQHF.

V gene TRBV13 combines with J gene TRBJ2-7; perhaps TRBD2 as D (6 bases). The V gene lost 1 base and the J gene lost 4 bases, with 11 bases spanning the gap. Per the germline V gene, CDR1 is PRHDT and CDR2 is FYEKMQ (reference sequence). The CDR3 runs to 14 residues. The CDR3 DNA reads TGTGCCAGCAGCTTAGTCCGGGGGAGTTACGAGCAGTACTTC. This sequence encodes CASSLVRGSYEQYF.

The J gene is TRBJ2-7, the V gene TRBV27; 8 bases are shared with TRBD2. The length of the CDR3 is 13 residues. J lost 5 bases, V lost 6 bases, and 6 bases had no gene match. CDR1 MNHEY and CDR2 SMNVEV come from the germline V gene (reference sequence). CDR3 nucleotide sequence: TGTGCCAGCAGCACGGGGGGGCAGAACGAGCAGTACTTC. It translates to CASSTGGQNEQYF.